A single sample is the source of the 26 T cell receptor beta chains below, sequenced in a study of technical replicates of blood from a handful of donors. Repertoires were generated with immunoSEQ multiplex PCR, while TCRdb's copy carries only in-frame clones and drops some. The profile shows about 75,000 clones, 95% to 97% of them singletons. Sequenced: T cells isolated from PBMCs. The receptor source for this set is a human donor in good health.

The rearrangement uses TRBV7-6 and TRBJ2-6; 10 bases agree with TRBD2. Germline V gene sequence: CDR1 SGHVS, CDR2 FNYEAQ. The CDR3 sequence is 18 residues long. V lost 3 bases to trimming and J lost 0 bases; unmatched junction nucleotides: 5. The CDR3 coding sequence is TGTGCCAGCAGCTTTTCACTAGCGGGACCCTCTGGGGCCAACGTCCTGACTTTC. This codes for CASSFSLAGPSGANVLTF.

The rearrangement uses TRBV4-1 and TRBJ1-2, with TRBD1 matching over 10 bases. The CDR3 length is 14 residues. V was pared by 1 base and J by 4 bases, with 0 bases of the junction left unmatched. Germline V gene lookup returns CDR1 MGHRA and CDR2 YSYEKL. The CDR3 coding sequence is TGCGCCAGCAGCCAAGGACAGGGGGCCTATGGCTACACCTTC. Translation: CASSQGQGAYGYTF.

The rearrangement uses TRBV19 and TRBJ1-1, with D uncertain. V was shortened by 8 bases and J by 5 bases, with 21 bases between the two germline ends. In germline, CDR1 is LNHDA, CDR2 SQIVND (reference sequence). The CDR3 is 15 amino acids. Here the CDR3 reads CASRELKKGETEAFF. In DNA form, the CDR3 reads TGTGCCAGTCGGGAGCTGAAGAAGGGTGAGACTGAAGCTTTCTTT.

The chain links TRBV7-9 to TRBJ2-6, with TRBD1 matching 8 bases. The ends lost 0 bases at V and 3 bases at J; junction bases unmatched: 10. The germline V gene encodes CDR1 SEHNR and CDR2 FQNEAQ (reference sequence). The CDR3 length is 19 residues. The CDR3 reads CASSLARGQGLGGANVLTF. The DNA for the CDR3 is TGTGCCAGCAGCTTAGCTCGCGGACAGGGCTTGGGTGGGGCCAACGTCCTGACTTTC. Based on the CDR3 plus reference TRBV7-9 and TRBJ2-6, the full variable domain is DTGVSQNPRHKITKRGQNVTFRCDPISEHNRLYWYRQTLGQGPEFLTYFQNEAQLEKSRLLSDRFSAERPKGSFSTLEIQRTEQGDSAMYLCASSLARGQGLGGANVLTFGAGSRLTVL.

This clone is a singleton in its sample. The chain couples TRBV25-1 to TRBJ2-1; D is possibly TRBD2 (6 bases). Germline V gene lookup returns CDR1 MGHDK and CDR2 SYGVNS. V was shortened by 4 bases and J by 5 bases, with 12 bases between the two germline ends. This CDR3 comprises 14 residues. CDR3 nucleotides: TGTGCCAGCAGTGTTCGGGAGAATAACAATGAGCAGTTCTTC. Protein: CASSVRENNNEQFF.

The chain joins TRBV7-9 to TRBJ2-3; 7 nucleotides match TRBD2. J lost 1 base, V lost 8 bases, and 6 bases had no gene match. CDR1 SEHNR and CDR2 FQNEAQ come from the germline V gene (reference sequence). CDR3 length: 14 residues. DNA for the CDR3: TGTGCCAGCTCGAGGGAGGGCCGCACAGATACGCAGTATTTT. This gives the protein CASSREGRTDTQYF.

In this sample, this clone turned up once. Here the CDR3 DNA reads TGTGCCAGCAGCCAACAGGATAATCAGCCCCAGCATTTT. Residues: CASSQQDNQPQHF. The chain has TRBV7-2 and TRBJ1-5; tentatively, D is TRBD1 (5 bases). CDR1 and CDR2 from the germline V gene are SGHTA and FQGNSA. Trimming shortened V by 5 bases and J by 4 bases, and 9 bases separated the two germline ends. The length of the CDR3 is 13 residues.

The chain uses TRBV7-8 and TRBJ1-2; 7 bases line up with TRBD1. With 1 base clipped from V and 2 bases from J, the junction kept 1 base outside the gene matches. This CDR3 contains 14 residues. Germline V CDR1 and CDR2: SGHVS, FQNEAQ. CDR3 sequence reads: CASSLDRGNYGYTF. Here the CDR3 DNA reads TGTGCCAGCAGCTTAGACAGGGGAAACTATGGCTACACCTTC.

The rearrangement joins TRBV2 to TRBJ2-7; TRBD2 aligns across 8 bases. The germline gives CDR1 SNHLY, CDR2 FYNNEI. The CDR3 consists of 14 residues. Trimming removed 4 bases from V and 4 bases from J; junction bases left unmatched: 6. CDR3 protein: CASSVLGRGYEQYF. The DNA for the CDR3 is TGTGCCAGCAGTGTCCTCGGGAGGGGATACGAGCAGTACTTC.

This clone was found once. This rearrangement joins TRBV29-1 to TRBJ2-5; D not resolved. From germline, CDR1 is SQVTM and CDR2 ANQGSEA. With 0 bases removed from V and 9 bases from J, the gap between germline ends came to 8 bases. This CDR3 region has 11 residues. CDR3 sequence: CSVEDGQAQYF. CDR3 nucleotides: TGCAGCGTTGAAGATGGGCAGGCCCAGTACTTC. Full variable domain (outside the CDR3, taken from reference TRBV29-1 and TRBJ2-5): SAVISQKPSRDICQRGTSLTIQCQVDSQVTMMFWYRQQPGQSLTLIATANQGSEATYESGFVIDKFPISRPNLTFSTLTVSNMSPEDSSIYLCSVEDGQAQYFGPGTRLLVL.

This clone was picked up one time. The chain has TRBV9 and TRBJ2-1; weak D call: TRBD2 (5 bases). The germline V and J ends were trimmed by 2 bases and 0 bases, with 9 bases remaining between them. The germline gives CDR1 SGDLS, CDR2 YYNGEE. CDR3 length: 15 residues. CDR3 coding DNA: TGTGCCAGCAGCGTGAGCGGTCCCTCCTACAATGAGCAGTTCTTC. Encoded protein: CASSVSGPSYNEQFF.

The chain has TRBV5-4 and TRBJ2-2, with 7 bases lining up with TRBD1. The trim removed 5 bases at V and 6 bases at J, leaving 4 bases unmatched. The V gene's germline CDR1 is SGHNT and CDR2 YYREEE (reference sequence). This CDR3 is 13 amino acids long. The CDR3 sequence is CASRRQGSGELFF. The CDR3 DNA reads TGTGCCAGCAGGAGACAGGGATCCGGGGAGCTGTTTTTT.

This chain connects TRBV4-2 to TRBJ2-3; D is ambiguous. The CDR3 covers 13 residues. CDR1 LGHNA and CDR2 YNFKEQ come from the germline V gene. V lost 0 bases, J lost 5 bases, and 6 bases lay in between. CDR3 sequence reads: CASSQDPRDTQYF. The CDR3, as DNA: TGTGCCAGCAGCCAAGATCCTAGAGATACGCAGTATTTT.

The CDR3 sequence is CASSPRQGDGELFF. For the CDR3, the DNA is TGTGCCAGCTCACCACGACAGGGGGACGGGGAGCTGTTTTTT. This sequence joins TRBV18 and TRBJ2-2, with TRBD1 matching over 9 bases. Germline lookup yields CDR1 KGHSH and CDR2 LQKENI. The CDR3 is 14 residues long. Losses at the gene ends were 1 base for V and 7 bases for J; bases not matched to a gene: 1.

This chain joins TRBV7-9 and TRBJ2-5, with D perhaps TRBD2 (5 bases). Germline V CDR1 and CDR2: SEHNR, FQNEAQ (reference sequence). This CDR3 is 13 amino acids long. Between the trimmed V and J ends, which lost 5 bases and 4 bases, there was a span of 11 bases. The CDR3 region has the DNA TGTGCCAGCAGCAACAGCGAGGGAGAGACCCAGTACTTC. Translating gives CASSNSEGETQYF.

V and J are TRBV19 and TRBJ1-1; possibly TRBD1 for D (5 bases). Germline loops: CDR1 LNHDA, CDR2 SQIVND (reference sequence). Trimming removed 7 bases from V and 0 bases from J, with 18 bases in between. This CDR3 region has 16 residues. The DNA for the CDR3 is TGTGCCAGTACCAACTGGGGGAGGGTCATGAACACTGAAGCTTTCTTT. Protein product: CASTNWGRVMNTEAFF.

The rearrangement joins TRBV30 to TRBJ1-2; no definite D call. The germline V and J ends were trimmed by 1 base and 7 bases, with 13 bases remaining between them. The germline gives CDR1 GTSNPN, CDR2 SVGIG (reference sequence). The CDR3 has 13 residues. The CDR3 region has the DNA TGTGCCTGGAGTGGTGGGTTTGCGGCTGGCTACACCTTC. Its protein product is CAWSGGFAAGYTF.

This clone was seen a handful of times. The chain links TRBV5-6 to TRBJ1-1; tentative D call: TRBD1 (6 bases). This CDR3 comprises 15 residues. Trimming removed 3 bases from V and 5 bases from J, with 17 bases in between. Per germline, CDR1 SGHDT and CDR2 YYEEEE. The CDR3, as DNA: TGTGCCAGCAGCTACTCCGACAGGCTAGGAACTGAAGCTTTCTTT. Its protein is CASSYSDRLGTEAFF.

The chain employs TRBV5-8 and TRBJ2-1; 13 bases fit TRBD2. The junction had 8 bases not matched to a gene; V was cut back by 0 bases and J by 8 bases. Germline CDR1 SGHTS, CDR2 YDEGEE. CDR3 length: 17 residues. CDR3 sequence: CASSLGLAGGGYYEQFF. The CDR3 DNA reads TGTGCCAGCAGCTTGGGACTAGCGGGAGGAGGGTACTATGAGCAGTTCTTC.

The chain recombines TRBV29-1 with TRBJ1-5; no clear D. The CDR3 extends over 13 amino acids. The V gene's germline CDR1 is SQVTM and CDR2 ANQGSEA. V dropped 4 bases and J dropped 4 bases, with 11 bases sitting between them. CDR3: CSVGFSGNQPQHF. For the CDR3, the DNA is TGCAGCGTTGGTTTTTCGGGGAATCAGCCCCAGCATTTT.

The chain's CDR3 is CASSSENREINTEAFF. In DNA, the CDR3 is TGTGCCAGCAGCTCCGAGAACAGGGAAATAAACACTGAAGCTTTCTTT. This rearrangement joins TRBV5-6 to TRBJ1-1; possible D gene TRBD1, 6 bases. The V gene's germline CDR1 is SGHDT and CDR2 YYEEEE. V was cut by 3 bases and J by 2 bases, with 17 bases left in between. This CDR3 comprises 16 residues.

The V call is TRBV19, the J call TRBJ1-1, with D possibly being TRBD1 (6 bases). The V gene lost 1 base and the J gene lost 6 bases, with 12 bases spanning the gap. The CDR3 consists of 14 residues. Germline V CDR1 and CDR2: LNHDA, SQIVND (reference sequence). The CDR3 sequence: CASSIGGEGAEAFF. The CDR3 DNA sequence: TGTGCCAGTAGTATAGGGGGTGAGGGGGCTGAAGCTTTCTTT.

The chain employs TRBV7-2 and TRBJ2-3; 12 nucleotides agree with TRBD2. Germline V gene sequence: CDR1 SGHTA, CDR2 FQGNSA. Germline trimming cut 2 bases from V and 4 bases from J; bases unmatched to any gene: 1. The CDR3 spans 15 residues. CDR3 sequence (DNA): TGTGCCAGCAGCTTACTAGCGGGAGGGCCAGATACGCAGTATTTT. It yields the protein CASSLLAGGPDTQYF. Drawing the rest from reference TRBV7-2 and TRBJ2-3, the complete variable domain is GAGVSQSPSNKVTEKGKDVELRCDPISGHTALYWYRQSLGQGLEFLIYFQGNSAPDKSGLPSDRFSAERTGGSVSTLTIQRTQQEDSAVYLCASSLLAGGPDTQYFGPGTRLTVL.

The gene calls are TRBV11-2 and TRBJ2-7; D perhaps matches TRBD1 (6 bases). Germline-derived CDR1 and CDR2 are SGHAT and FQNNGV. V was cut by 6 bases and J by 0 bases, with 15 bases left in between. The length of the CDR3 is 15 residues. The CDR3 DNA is TGTGCCAGCAGTCGGAGACAGGTCCTCTCCTACGAGCAGTACTTC. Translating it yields CASSRRQVLSYEQYF. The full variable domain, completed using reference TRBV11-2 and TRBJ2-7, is EAGVAQSPRYKIIEKRQSVAFWCNPISGHATLYWYQQILGQGPKLLIQFQNNGVVDDSQLPKDRFSAERLKGVDSTLKIQPAKLEDSAVYLCASSRRQVLSYEQYFGPGTRLTVT.

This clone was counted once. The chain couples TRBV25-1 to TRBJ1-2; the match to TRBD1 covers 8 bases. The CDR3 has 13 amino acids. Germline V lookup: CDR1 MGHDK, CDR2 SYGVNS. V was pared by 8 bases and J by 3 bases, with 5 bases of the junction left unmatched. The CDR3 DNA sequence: TGTGCCAGCGGACCGGGACAGGACTATGGCTACACCTTC. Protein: CASGPGQDYGYTF.

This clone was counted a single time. The CDR3 here is CASRRTGSYEQYF. The CDR3 DNA sequence: TGTGCCAGCAGGCGGACAGGCTCCTACGAGCAGTACTTC. The chain employs TRBV6-5 and TRBJ2-7, with 7 bases aligning to TRBD1. The V segment lost 6 bases and the J segment 0 bases; nucleotides outside the gene matches: 2. Germline V lookup: CDR1 MNHEY, CDR2 SVGAGI. The CDR3 loop spans 13 amino acids.